This T cell receptor (beta chain) is from a study of human T cells and chemical hapten exposure. Study-level findings and limits: DPC sensitization did not alter TCRs above 1 in 1000 frequency.

This clonotype came up a few times. Its antigen is not known. It was unfractionated whole blood from which total RNA was extracted. Library construction involved attaching unique molecular identifiers to individual cDNA molecules, which allowed quantitative, reproducible TCR counting. TCRdb re-analysed the 5' RACE reads in MiXCR, keeping a single row per CDR3 protein. The table shows about 120,000 distinct CDR3 sequences, with 19% occurring only once. With 0 bases clipped from V and 2 bases from J, the junction kept 9 bases outside the gene matches. CDR3 size: 18 residues. The TCR originated in a human donor in good health. The chain couples TRBV12-3 or TRBV12-4 to TRBJ2-3; 9 positions agree with TRBD1. CDR3 nucleotide sequence: TGTGCCAGCAGTTTAGCGAGTCGGTGGGACAGGGACACAGATACGCAGTATTTT. Its translation is CASSLASRWDRDTDTQYF.